A single sample is the source of the 6 T cell receptor beta chains below, sequenced in a study of cytomegalovirus exposure and HLA in healthy donors. Researchers ran the PCR with 60 Vbeta and 13 Jbeta primers. Only in-frame clones appear in the TCRdb table, and some are missing; sequencing was by immunoSEQ multiplex PCR. Of more than 95,000 clones in the sample, roughly 75% were seen once. The sequenced sample was PBMCs. The receptors were sampled from a woman aged 45-65 years in good health and CMV-seronegative.

This clone appeared once. This chain joins TRBV30 and TRBJ2-4; D unclear. The CDR3 spans 16 residues. Germline V gives CDR1 GTSNPN, CDR2 SVGIG (reference sequence). Trimming removed 7 bases from V and 0 bases from J, with 19 bases in between. Here the CDR3 DNA reads TGTGCCTACCGCACCCCGAGGTCATTAGCCAAAAACATTCAGTACTTC. It specifies CAYRTPRSLAKNIQYF.

The chain is built from TRBV4-1 and TRBJ2-1; the match to TRBD2 covers 7 bases. There are 16 residues in the CDR3. Trimming removed 4 bases from V and 3 bases from J; junction bases left unmatched: 9. CDR1 and CDR2 from the germline V gene are MGHRA and YSYEKL. CDR3 amino acids: CASSRWGQRDYNEQFF. The CDR3 bases are TGCGCCAGCAGCCGGTGGGGCCAGCGGGACTACAATGAGCAGTTCTTC.

V and J are TRBV29-1 and TRBJ2-7; TRBD2 matches 10 bases. CDR1 and CDR2 (germline): SQVTM, ANQGSEA. The V gene end was trimmed by 5 bases and the J gene end by 0 bases; junction bases not matched to a gene: 1. There are 13 residues in the CDR3. CDR3 DNA sequence: TGCAGCGTTCAGCGGGGGGGCTCCTACGAGCAGTACTTC. Translation gives CSVQRGGSYEQYF.

The chain recombines TRBV5-8 with TRBJ1-5; 7 bases match TRBD1. This CDR3 is 15 amino acids long. Germline loops: CDR1 SGHTS, CDR2 YDEGEE. Trimming removed 4 bases from V and 6 bases from J; junction bases left unmatched: 10. The CDR3 sequence is CASSDGDRGPQPQHF. The DNA of the CDR3 is TGTGCCAGCAGCGATGGGGACAGAGGACCTCAGCCCCAGCATTTT.

CDR3 protein: CATSRDSGVTDTQYF. The CDR3 nucleotides are TGTGCCACCAGCAGAGATTCAGGGGTCACAGATACGCAGTATTTT. The J gene is TRBJ2-3, the V gene TRBV15, with D possibly TRBD1 on 6 matching bases. Germline CDR1 and CDR2: LNHNV and YYDKDF (reference sequence). There are 15 residues in the CDR3. V lost 0 bases and J 2 bases, leaving 9 bases between the germline ends.

DNA of the CDR3: TGTGCCAGCAGTTACGGGGGGGGGACGTATGAGCAGTTCTTC. Translation: CASSYGGGTYEQFF. The V gene is TRBV6-5, the J gene TRBJ2-1; 7 bases line up with TRBD2. The CDR3 loop spans 14 amino acids. Germline V gene sequence: CDR1 MNHEY, CDR2 SVGAGI. The J segment lost 8 bases and the V segment lost 2 bases, leaving 6 bases of the junction unmatched.